The 13 T cell receptor beta chains below were found in one sample sequenced in a study of T cell repertoires in cytomegalovirus infection. MiXCR, run by TCRdb on the reads, gives a single entry per CDR3 protein. This repertoire shows some 940,000 distinct CDR3 sequences, less than 35% found once; its top ten account for about 14%. Their recognized antigens are unknown. The sample consisted of cultured CD8+ T cells from PBMCs, taken from culture after CMV antigen stimulation. These receptors were taken from a human donor in good health (CMV status not recorded). Some clones in this sample may be carry-over from other donors' samples.

The chain uses TRBV6-2 or TRBV6-3 and TRBJ2-1; 12 bases line up with TRBD2. The CDR3 has 17 residues. Germline V gives CDR1 MNHEY, CDR2 SVGEGT. The V and J ends lost 6 bases and 8 bases, in that order; junction bases with no gene match: 14. Here the CDR3 DNA reads TGTGCCAGCAGCCCTAGCGGGGGGGAGCCCTTAAGGGATGAGCAGTTCTTC. Translation gives CASSPSGGEPLRDEQFF.

This CDR3 reads CASSRTGGKGVYGYTF. CDR3 nucleotide sequence: TGTGCCAGCAGTCGGACAGGGGGCAAAGGGGTCTATGGCTACACCTTC. V usage is TRBV28 and J usage is TRBJ1-2; TRBD1 agrees at 11 bases. CDR1 is MDHEN and CDR2 is SYDVKM in the germline V gene. Unmatched junction bases numbered 9, after V lost 5 bases and J lost 4 bases. The CDR3 length is 16 residues.

This clonotype was observed a few times. This rearrangement joins TRBV11-2 to TRBJ2-2; TRBD2 might be the D (5 bases). CDR3 length: 16 amino acids. Trimming pared 4 bases from V and 1 base from J, leaving 13 bases between. The germline V gene has CDR1 SGHAT and CDR2 FQNNGV. The CDR3 is CASSSGRLRNTGELFF. The CDR3 region has the DNA TGTGCCAGCAGCTCCGGTAGACTAAGGAACACCGGGGAGCTGTTTTTT.

With respect to this clonotype: The germline gene is not matched at one end of the junction; a read error may be the cause. The chain is built from TRBV2 and TRBJ2-5; no reliable D call. Germline loops: CDR1 SNHLY, CDR2 FYNNEI. The CDR3 runs to 13 residues. The CDR3, as DNA: TGTGTCAGCAACGGTGGCATCGGAGAGACCCAGTACTTC. This gives the protein CVSNGGIGETQYF.

The chain has TRBV29-1 and TRBJ2-7, with D maybe TRBD2 (5 bases). Germline V gene sequence: CDR1 SQVTM, CDR2 ANQGSEA. This CDR3 region has 13 residues. Trimming removed 0 bases from V and 6 bases from J, with 12 bases in between. The CDR3, as DNA: TGCAGCGTTGAAGATCGGAGGCTCGGCGAGCAGTACTTC. Translation: CSVEDRRLGEQYF.

The chain joins TRBV4-1 to TRBJ2-7, with D perhaps being TRBD1 or TRBD2 (5 bases each). V dropped 4 bases and J dropped 5 bases, with 12 bases sitting between them. CDR3 length equals 13 residues. From germline, CDR1 is MGHRA and CDR2 YSYEKL. This chain's CDR3 is CASSLEGRDEQYF. The CDR3, as DNA: TGCGCCAGCAGCCTCGAGGGCAGGGACGAGCAGTACTTC.

There are a few counts of this clonotype. The chain employs TRBV12-3 or TRBV12-4 and TRBJ2-2, with TRBD1 identical over 8 bases. Trimming cost V 3 bases and J 3 bases; bases outside gene matches: 18. The CDR3 consists of 20 residues. The CDR3: CASSFIGGPDRGEDTGELFF. For the CDR3, the DNA is TGTGCCAGCAGTTTTATCGGGGGACCCGACAGGGGAGAAGACACCGGGGAGCTGTTTTTT.

Regarding this clonotype: Possible read error: a much larger clone is one base away. The chain combines TRBV7-2 with TRBJ1-1; 8 bases line up with TRBD1. Germline CDR1 is SGHTA and CDR2 is FQGNSA. The length of the CDR3 is 15 residues. V shed 10 bases, J shed 3 bases, and the junction held 13 bases outside the gene matches. The CDR3 loop is CANQRRGRGDTEAFF. The CDR3 DNA reads TGTGCCAACCAACGCAGGGGGCGTGGAGACACTGAAGCTTTCTTT. The complete variable domain, with remaining parts taken from reference TRBV7-2 and TRBJ1-1, reads GAGVSQSPSNKVTEKGKDVELRCDPISGHTALYWYRQSLGQGLEFLIYFQGNSAPDKSGLPSDRFSAERTGGSVSTLTIQRTQQEDSAVYLCANQRRGRGDTEAFFGQGTRLTVV.

This sequence joins TRBV23-1 and TRBJ1-4; D is uncertain. TRBV23-1 carries the ORF label, with uncertain function. V dropped 8 bases and J dropped 8 bases, with 12 bases sitting between them. This CDR3 contains 12 residues. The DNA for the CDR3 is TGCGCCAGCCCTTGTTGGGAAGAAAAACTGTTTTTT. Amino acid sequence: CASPCWEEKLFF.

The V gene is TRBV5-4, the J gene TRBJ1-3, with D hard to call. Germline CDR1 SGHNT, CDR2 YYREEE (reference sequence). Trimming took 0 bases from V and 3 from J, leaving 10 bases between them. The CDR3 runs to 15 residues. The CDR3 coding sequence is TGTGCCAGCAGCTTGGAGGCCGAGAGTGGAAACACCATATATTTT. This encodes CASSLEAESGNTIYF. Full variable domain (outside the CDR3, taken from reference TRBV5-4 and TRBJ1-3): ETGVTQSPTHLIKTRGQQVTLRCSSQSGHNTVSWYQQALGQGPQFIFQYYREEENGRGNFPPRFSGLQFPNYSSELNVNALELDDSALYLCASSLEAESGNTIYFGEGSWLTVV.

This clonotype was seen repeatedly, ten times or more. CDR3 amino acids: CASSPTGTSRTYEQYF. As DNA, the CDR3 is TGTGCCAGCAGCCCCACCGGGACATCCCGCACCTACGAGCAGTACTTC. This chain connects TRBV7-9 to TRBJ2-7; D possibly corresponds to TRBD1 (6 bases). The CDR3 has 16 amino acids. The V end was cut by 5 bases, the J end by 2 bases, with 19 bases between. Germline CDR1 SEHNR, CDR2 FQNEAQ (reference sequence).

The chain carries TRBV2 and TRBJ1-5; 7 positions agree with TRBD1. The length of the CDR3 is 14 residues. Germline CDR1 and CDR2: SNHLY and FYNNEI. Trimming at V came to 7 bases and at J to 1 base, leaving 4 bases not matched to a gene. In DNA form, the CDR3 reads TGTGCCAGCACCCCAGGGGGGAGCAATCAGCCCCAGCATTTT. It is translated as CASTPGGSNQPQHF.

This clonotype has only a few counts. The rearrangement joins TRBV6-6 to TRBJ2-3; 7 bases agree with TRBD2. V was pared by 2 bases and J by 3 bases, with 5 bases of the junction left unmatched. This CDR3 region has 15 residues. CDR1 and CDR2 (germline): MNHNY, SVGAGI (reference sequence). Written as DNA, the CDR3 is TGTGCCAGCAGTTACGCGGGGGTTTGGACAGATACGCAGTATTTT. Encoded protein: CASSYAGVWTDTQYF.